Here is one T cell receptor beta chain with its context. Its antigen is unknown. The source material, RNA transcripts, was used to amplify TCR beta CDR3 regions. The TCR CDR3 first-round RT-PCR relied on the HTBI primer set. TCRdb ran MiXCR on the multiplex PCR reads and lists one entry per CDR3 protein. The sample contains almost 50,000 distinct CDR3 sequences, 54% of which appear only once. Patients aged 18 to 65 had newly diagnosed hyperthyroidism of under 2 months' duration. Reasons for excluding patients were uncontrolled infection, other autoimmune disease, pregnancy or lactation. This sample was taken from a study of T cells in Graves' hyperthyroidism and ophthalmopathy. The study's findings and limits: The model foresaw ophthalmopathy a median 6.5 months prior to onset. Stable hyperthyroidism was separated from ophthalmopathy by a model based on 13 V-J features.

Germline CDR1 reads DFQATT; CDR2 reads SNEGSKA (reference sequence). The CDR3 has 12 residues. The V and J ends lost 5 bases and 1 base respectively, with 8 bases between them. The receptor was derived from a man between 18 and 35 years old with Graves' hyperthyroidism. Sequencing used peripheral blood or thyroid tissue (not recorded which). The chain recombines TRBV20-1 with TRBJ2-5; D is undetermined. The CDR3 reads CSAEDGQETQYF. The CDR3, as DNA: TGCAGTGCTGAGGACGGCCAAGAGACCCAGTACTTC.